Presented here are 16 T cell receptor beta chains from one specimen sequenced in a study of cytomegalovirus exposure and HLA in healthy donors. The PCR had 60 Vbeta and 13 Jbeta primers. The assay was immunoSEQ multiplex PCR, and TCRdb's table has in-frame clones only and misses some. The sample yields some 120,000 clones, approximately 80% seen once. The sequenced sample was PBMCs. The receptor set was obtained from a man aged 18 to 29 in good health and CMV-seronegative.

The chain recombines TRBV2 with TRBJ1-2; 8 nucleotides match TRBD1. The germline V gene has CDR1 SNHLY and CDR2 FYNNEI. The CDR3 extends over 14 amino acids. V shed 6 bases and J 10 bases; nucleotides not matched to a gene: 13. The CDR3 here is CASSSSGTGPFYTF. The CDR3 DNA reads TGTGCCAGCAGCTCATCCGGGACAGGCCCTTTCTACACCTTC.

The rearrangement joins TRBV7-3 to TRBJ2-1; 9 nucleotides line up with TRBD2. The ends lost 3 bases at V and 5 bases at J; junction bases unmatched: 5. The CDR3 is made up of 15 amino acids. Germline V gene sequence: CDR1 SGHTA, CDR2 FQGTGA. CDR3 sequence reads: CASSLLTSGNNEQFF. For the CDR3, the DNA is TGTGCCAGCAGCTTGTTGACTAGCGGAAACAATGAGCAGTTCTTC.

J is TRBJ2-7 and V is TRBV19; the D gene is possibly TRBD2 (6 bases). The CDR3 has 17 amino acids. Germline CDR1 reads LNHDA; CDR2 reads SQIVND (reference sequence). V shed 3 bases and J shed 6 bases, with 24 bases lying between them. CDR3 sequence (DNA): TGTGCCAGTAGTATCGGGGGAAAGGGCTCACCCCCCCGCGAGCAGTACTTC. It is translated as CASSIGGKGSPPREQYF.

The V and J genes are TRBV4-1 and TRBJ1-1; D may be TRBD1 (5 bases). Germline V gene lookup returns CDR1 MGHRA and CDR2 YSYEKL. The CDR3 runs to 15 residues. V was clipped by 0 bases and J by 0 bases, with 8 bases between them. The CDR3 region is CASSQEEGLNTEAFF. Here the CDR3 DNA reads TGCGCCAGCAGCCAAGAGGAGGGACTGAACACTGAAGCTTTCTTT.

The chain couples TRBV5-1 to TRBJ2-3, with D unresolved. Germline V gene lookup returns CDR1 SGHRS and CDR2 YFSETQ. V lost 1 base and J 4 bases, leaving 7 bases between the germline ends. The CDR3 has 13 residues. Written as DNA, the CDR3 is TGCGCCAGCAGCTTGACAGTAGCAGATACGCAGTATTTT. Protein product: CASSLTVADTQYF. Drawing the rest from reference TRBV5-1 and TRBJ2-3, the complete variable domain is KAGVTQTPRYLIKTRGQQVTLSCSPISGHRSVSWYQQTPGQGLQFLFEYFSETQRNKGNFPGRFSGRQFSNSRSEMNVSTLELGDSALYLCASSLTVADTQYFGPGTRLTVL.

This sequence joins TRBV9 and TRBJ2-1; 14 bases agree with TRBD2. The ends lost 0 bases at V and 7 bases at J; junction bases unmatched: 6. The CDR3 consists of 17 residues. Germline loops: CDR1 SGDLS, CDR2 YYNGEE. CDR3 coding DNA: TGTGCCAGCAGCGTAGGACCGGGACTAGCGGGAGCTAATGAGCAGTTCTTC. This codes for CASSVGPGLAGANEQFF.

This clone has a single count. The J gene is TRBJ2-1, the V gene TRBV6-5; 10 nucleotides line up with TRBD2. Germline V gives CDR1 MNHEY, CDR2 SVGAGI. The CDR3 has 16 residues. V lost 2 bases and J lost 3; bases outside the gene matches: 4. The CDR3 coding sequence is TGTGCCAGCAGTTACCTAGCGGGAGAGGTCTACAATGAGCAGTTCTTC. Translating gives CASSYLAGEVYNEQFF.

The genes are TRBV12-5 and TRBJ2-7; D call uncertain. V was cut by 7 bases and J by 11 bases, with 30 bases left in between. CDR1 is LGHNT, CDR2 FRNRAP, per germline. This CDR3 region has 16 residues. The CDR3 region has the DNA TGTGCTAGTGATCACCGATCTATACCTATGCAATCCCTGAAGTACGTC. It is translated as CASDHRSIPMQSLKYV.

The rearrangement uses TRBV5-1 and TRBJ2-5; maybe TRBD2 (6 bases). Looked up from germline, CDR1 is SGHRS and CDR2 is YFSETQ. V lost 5 bases to trimming and J lost 1 base, with 12 bases between them. This CDR3 has 14 residues. CDR3 amino acids: CASSAGGGQETQYF. DNA of the CDR3: TGCGCCAGCAGTGCCGGGGGTGGCCAAGAGACCCAGTACTTC.

J is TRBJ1-5 and V is TRBV5-5; the D gene is possibly TRBD1 (6 bases). Between the trimmed V and J ends, which lost 0 bases and 4 bases, there was a span of 11 bases. The germline V gene has CDR1 SGHKS and CDR2 YYEKEE (reference sequence). This CDR3 comprises 15 residues. CDR3 amino acids: CASSLGGLGNQPQHF. In nucleotides, the CDR3 is TGTGCCAGCAGCTTGGGGGGGCTAGGGAATCAGCCCCAGCATTTT.

In its sample, this clone was seen once. The genes are TRBV7-9 and TRBJ2-1; TRBD2 matches 12 bases. Looked up from germline, CDR1 is SEHNR and CDR2 is FQNEAQ (reference sequence). V shed 5 bases, J shed 1 base, and the junction held 12 bases outside the gene matches. This CDR3 has 19 amino acids. The CDR3 nucleotides read TGTGCCAGCAGCGGGGGGACTAGCGGGTTTTGGATTTCCTACAATGAGCAGTTCTTC. Translated: CASSGGTSGFWISYNEQFF.

V and J are TRBV4-1 and TRBJ2-5; D is possibly TRBD2 (5 bases). The V end lost 2 bases, the J end lost 4 bases, and 20 bases lay between the germline ends. Germline lookup yields CDR1 MGHRA and CDR2 YSYEKL. This CDR3 comprises 17 residues. The CDR3 here is CASSQRAEQRIGETQYF. DNA for the CDR3: TGCGCCAGCAGCCAAAGGGCGGAACAGCGGATTGGAGAGACCCAGTACTTC.

The V call is TRBV5-8, the J call TRBJ2-1, with D perhaps TRBD1 (6 bases). V was clipped by 6 bases and J by 4 bases, with 11 bases between them. Per the germline V gene, CDR1 is SGHTS and CDR2 is YDEGEE. CDR3 length: 13 amino acids. CDR3 sequence (DNA): TGTGCCAGCACGGACGGGACATACAATGAGCAGTTCTTC. Translation: CASTDGTYNEQFF.

The gene calls are TRBV19 and TRBJ2-1; D perhaps matches TRBD1 (6 bases). There are 15 residues in the CDR3. V was shortened by 3 bases and J by 8 bases, with 17 bases between the two germline ends. Germline values: CDR1 LNHDA, CDR2 SQIVND (reference sequence). The CDR3 is CASSITGYRRDEQFF. CDR3 DNA: TGTGCCAGTAGTATCACAGGGTATAGGCGCGATGAGCAGTTCTTC.

This sequence joins TRBV19 and TRBJ2-3, with 8 bases matching TRBD2. Germline values: CDR1 LNHDA, CDR2 SQIVND (reference sequence). V was pared by 8 bases and J by 8 bases, with 12 bases of the junction left unmatched. The CDR3 covers 14 residues. CDR3 in amino acids: CASQIAGSQGTQYF. The DNA for the CDR3 is TGTGCCAGTCAGATAGCGGGATCGCAGGGTACGCAGTATTTT.

This chain joins TRBV5-1 and TRBJ2-4; D may be TRBD2 (6 bases). The CDR3 runs 15 residues. Trimming cost V 0 bases and J 5 bases, with 12 bases left between them. The V gene's germline CDR1 is SGHRS and CDR2 YFSETQ. In nucleotides, the CDR3 is TGCGCCAGCAGCTTGGCCGGGGGTGGGCAAAACATTCAGTACTTC. Translation: CASSLAGGGQNIQYF.